This T cell receptor beta chain was documented in a study of blood T cells in healthy people across ages. Overall study results and limits: Relative to aged donors, long-lived donors carried more naive CD4+ cells and displayed higher diversity. Older individuals had lower TCR beta diversity per million T cells (the decline was roughly linear).

Next came a second PCR, run for about 7 to 12 cycles, which used a sample-barcoded 5' primer along with a J-beta primer mix. Carrying 12 random nucleotides, a template-switch adaptor labeled each individual cDNA molecule. TCRdb analysed the 5' RACE reads with MiXCR anew, one entry per CDR3 protein. The sample lists approximately 800,000 distinct CDR3 sequences; 40% to 65% were seen once. As to this clonotype: Its target is unknown.

This CDR3 has 16 residues. Trimming cost V 0 bases and J 3 bases; bases outside gene matches: 5. Per the germline V gene, CDR1 is SGHRS and CDR2 is YFSETQ. Material for sequencing was blood. The rearrangement links TRBV5-1 to TRBJ2-3; 9 bases are shared with TRBD2. This TCR was recovered from a man older than 75 in good health. The CDR3 nucleotides read TGCGCCAGCAGCTTGGAAGCTAGCGGGAATACAGATACGCAGTATTTT. The encoded protein is CASSLEASGNTDTQYF.